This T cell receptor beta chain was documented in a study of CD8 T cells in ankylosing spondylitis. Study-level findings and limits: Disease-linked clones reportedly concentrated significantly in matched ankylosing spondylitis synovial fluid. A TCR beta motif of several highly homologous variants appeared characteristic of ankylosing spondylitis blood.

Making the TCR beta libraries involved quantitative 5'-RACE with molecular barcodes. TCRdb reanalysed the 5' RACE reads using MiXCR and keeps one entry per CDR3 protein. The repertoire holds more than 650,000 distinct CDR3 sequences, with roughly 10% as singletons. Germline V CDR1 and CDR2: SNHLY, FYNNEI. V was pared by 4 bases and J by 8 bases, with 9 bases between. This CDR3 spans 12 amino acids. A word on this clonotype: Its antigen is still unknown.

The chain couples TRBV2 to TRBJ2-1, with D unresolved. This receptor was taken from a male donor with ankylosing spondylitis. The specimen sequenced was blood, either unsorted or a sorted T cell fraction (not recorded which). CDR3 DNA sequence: TGTGCCAGCAGTGTCGACTTGGATGAGCAGTTCTTC. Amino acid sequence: CASSVDLDEQFF.